This entry lists 10 T cell receptor beta chains sequenced from one sample in a study of tumor-infiltrating lymphocytes in primary liver carcinoma. The researchers produced TCR beta cDNA from around 500 ng total RNA with a constant-region primer. Sequencing libraries for TCR beta derived from three nested multiplex PCR rounds that used slightly modified ARM-PCR. Primers for the first two PCR rounds were TRBV1-TRBV30 forward primers and a C-beta reverse primer (about 11 cycles per round). TCRdb fed the multiplex PCR reads into MiXCR, producing one record per CDR3 protein. Of approximately 300,000 distinct CDR3 sequences in the sample, about 60% were seen once. Germline DNA was also extracted, while the blood RNA originated from unsorted whole blood. The sequencing sample was made of peripheral blood. These receptors came from a man aged 35 to 55 with primary liver carcinoma and hepatitis B virus infection.

About this clonotype: With a much larger clone just one base away, this may be a read error. The chain links TRBV6-6 to TRBJ2-7, with TRBD1 matching over 9 bases. This CDR3 contains 17 residues. Germline V gene lookup returns CDR1 MNHNY and CDR2 SVGAGI (reference sequence). The CDR3 DNA is TGTGCCGGCAGTTACTCAGCGACGGGACAGGGCCGTGGGGAGCAGTACTTC. It translates to CAGSYSATGQGRGEQYF.

Notes on this clonotype: This may arise from a read error, as a much more abundant clone is one base away. The chain couples TRBV4-2 to TRBJ2-1, with D perhaps TRBD1 or TRBD2 (6 bases each). The CDR3 contains 16 residues. CDR1 is LGHNA, CDR2 YNFKEQ, per germline. Between the trimmed V and J ends, which lost 0 bases and 6 bases, there was a span of 15 bases. CDR3 DNA: TGTGCCAGCAGCCAAGAAGAGTGGAGGGGGAGCAATGAGCAGTTCTTC. It yields the protein CASSQEEWRGSNEQFF.

In this sample, this clonotype turned up once. One junction end disagrees with the germline gene, perhaps due to a read error. The V and J genes are TRBV10-2 and TRBJ1-1; D not certain. CDR1 is WSHSY and CDR2 is SAAADI in the germline V gene. This CDR3 comprises 13 residues. CDR3 coding DNA: TGCGCCAGCGGTGAAGTAGAAAACGCTGTAGCTTTCTTT. Translation gives CASGEVENAVAFF.

The CDR3 loop is CASSRDYNTGELFF. Written as DNA, the CDR3 is TGTGCCAGCAGCCGGGACTACAACACCGGGGAGCTGTTTTTT. The chain is built from TRBV5-6 and TRBJ2-2; 7 positions match TRBD2. This CDR3 region has 14 residues. V trimming: 4 bases; J trimming: 2 bases; junction bases outside the gene matches: 2. From germline, CDR1 is SGHDT and CDR2 YYEEEE.

This clonotype was picked up a small number of times. The rearrangement uses TRBV10-3 and TRBJ2-2, with 8 bases that match TRBD2. Germline loops: CDR1 ENHRY, CDR2 SYGVKD. CDR3 length equals 14 residues. V trimming: 6 bases; J trimming: 5 bases; junction bases outside the gene matches: 5. The CDR3 bases are TGTGCCATCAGACCCGGGACTAGAACCGGGGAGCTGTTTTTT. Amino acid sequence: CAIRPGTRTGELFF.

The chain combines TRBV25-1 with TRBJ1-2; weak D call: TRBD1 (6 bases). The V end lost 4 bases, the J end lost 8 bases, and 8 bases lay between the germline ends. In germline, CDR1 is MGHDK, CDR2 SYGVNS. The CDR3 totals 11 residues. CDR3 nucleotide sequence: TGTGCCAGCAGTGGTGGGGGCGGCTACACCTTC. Protein sequence: CASSGGGGYTF.

A word on this clonotype: Possible read error: a much larger clone is one base away. The J gene is TRBJ1-1, the V gene TRBV6-2 or TRBV6-3; D unresolved. Trimming took off 5 bases at V and 4 bases at J, with 11 bases between the two ends. Germline CDR1 and CDR2: MNHEY and SVGEGT. This CDR3 is 13 amino acids long. CDR3 sequence reads: CASSAVSGTEAFF. In DNA, the CDR3 is TGTGCCAGCAGTGCGGTGAGTGGCACTGAAGCTTTCTTT.

This clonotype has just a few counts. At one end, the junction sequence differs from germline, possibly due to a read error. This sequence joins TRBV4-2 and TRBJ2-7, with 9 positions matching TRBD2. Germline V CDR1 and CDR2: LGHNA, YNFKEQ. The CDR3 is 15 residues long. CDR3 protein: CASSLGLACRYEQYF. The CDR3 nucleotides read TGCGCCAGCAGCCTCGGACTAGCGTGCCGCTACGAGCAGTACTTC.

This clonotype was detected a few times. The CDR3 spells CASSYRSTDTQYF. The CDR3 DNA reads as TGTGCCAGCAGTTACCGTAGCACAGATACGCAGTATTTT. The chain links TRBV14 to TRBJ2-3; D gene uncertain. V gave up 6 bases and J gave up 0 bases, with 7 bases separating them. Germline values: CDR1 SGHDN, CDR2 FVKESK. This CDR3 comprises 13 residues.

This clonotype appeared a few times. Here the CDR3 DNA reads TGCGCCAGCAGCTCAGCCATACACGGGAGCTCACCCCTCCACTTT. This encodes CASSSAIHGSSPLHF. The chain is built from TRBV5-1 and TRBJ1-6; no definite D call. Trimming left V 3 bases short and J 10 bases short, with 17 bases between. Germline CDR1 SGHRS, CDR2 YFSETQ. The CDR3 has 15 residues.